The source of this T cell receptor (beta chain) is a study of STAT5B mutations in CD4+ large granular lymphocyte leukemia. This clone showed up just a few times. Profiling relied on immunoSEQ multiplex PCR, and the TCRdb table lists in-frame clones only, not all of them. Of around 33,000 clones in the sample, approximately 73% are singletons; the top ten hold 2% to 2.5%. The V gene's germline CDR1 is LNHDA and CDR2 SQIVND (reference sequence). V was clipped by 6 bases and J by 4 bases; unmatched bases: 9. This CDR3 comprises 15 residues. The chain carries TRBV19 and TRBJ1-1; 9 nucleotides align to TRBD1. The TCR sequence derives from a human donor in good health. Sequenced input: CD4+ T cells from blood buffy coats. In DNA, the CDR3 is TGTGCCAGTAGGTTATCCCAGACAGGGGGCACTGAAGCTTTCTTT. Its translation: CASRLSQTGGTEAFF.